This entry lists 15 T cell receptor beta chains sequenced from one sample in a study of CD8+ T cells in alopecia areata. cDNA reverse transcribed from extracted RNA served as the sequencing template. Here immunoSEQ multiplex PCR was the method, and the copy in TCRdb shows in-frame clones only, minus some. This sample yields approximately 61,000 clones, of which around 96% are seen a single time; about a quarter belongs to the top ten. This specimen consisted of CD8+ T cells sorted from blood, obtained at week 0. The source of these receptors is a human donor with alopecia areata.

The gene calls are TRBV6-5 and TRBJ2-5, with 8 bases that match TRBD2. Gene TRBJ2-7 matches the end of the DNA better, so the J call may be wrong. This CDR3 comprises 14 residues. Germline V gene data show CDR1 as MNHEY and CDR2 as SVGAGI. The chain's CDR3 is CASSPRGGPYEQYF. In DNA, the CDR3 is TGTGCCAGCAGTCCCCGCGGGGGGCCCTACGAGCAGTACTTC.

The V gene is TRBV5-6, the J gene TRBJ2-7; possible D gene TRBD2, 6 bases. The CDR3 totals 15 residues. Germline CDR1 and CDR2: SGHDT and YYEEEE. V was cut by 4 bases and J by 2 bases, with 16 bases left in between. The CDR3: CASSELALSPYEQYF. DNA of the CDR3: TGTGCCAGCAGCGAACTAGCCTTAAGTCCCTACGAGCAGTACTTC.

The chain has TRBV27 and TRBJ2-2; D may match TRBD1 or TRBD2 (6 bases each). In germline, CDR1 is MNHEY, CDR2 SMNVEV (reference sequence). The V gene lost 3 bases and the J gene lost 3 bases, with 8 bases spanning the gap. The CDR3 has 14 residues. Written as DNA, the CDR3 is TGTGCCAGCAGTTTTGGGGGGCACACCGGGGAGCTGTTTTTT. This encodes CASSFGGHTGELFF.

This rearrangement joins TRBV6-5 to TRBJ2-1; a possible D gene is TRBD1 (6 bases). Per germline, CDR1 MNHEY and CDR2 SVGAGI. Trimming left V 8 bases short and J 0 bases short, with 11 bases between. This CDR3 comprises 14 residues. The CDR3 DNA is TGTGCCAGCCACACAGGGAGCTCCTACAATGAGCAGTTCTTC. Translation gives CASHTGSSYNEQFF.

The J gene is TRBJ2-3, the V gene TRBV7-9; D is uncertain. Trimming took off 1 base at V and 3 bases at J, with 8 bases between the two ends. The germline gives CDR1 SEHNR, CDR2 FQNEAQ (reference sequence). CDR3 size: 14 residues. CDR3 amino acids: CASSLGAGTDTQYF. The DNA for the CDR3 is TGTGCCAGCAGCTTAGGAGCCGGAACAGATACGCAGTATTTT.

This clone was counted once. The rearrangement joins TRBV19 to TRBJ2-7, with D perhaps matching TRBD1 (6 bases). The germline gives CDR1 LNHDA, CDR2 SQIVND (reference sequence). The CDR3 loop spans 14 amino acids. Trimming took off 10 bases at V and 3 bases at J, with 19 bases between the two ends. The CDR3 DNA reads as TGTGCCATAAGGGGGATTAGAATTCTCTACGAGCAGTACTTC. It is translated as CAIRGIRILYEQYF.

The CDR3 DNA is TGTGCCAGCAGACCTAGCGGGGGGCGAACCTACGAGCAGTACTTC. It codes for CASRPSGGRTYEQYF. The chain joins TRBV7-2 to TRBJ2-7; 11 nucleotides match TRBD2. The CDR3 contains 15 residues. From germline, CDR1 is SGHTA and CDR2 FQGNSA. The J segment lost 2 bases and the V segment lost 6 bases, leaving 6 bases of the junction unmatched.

The chain employs TRBV16 and TRBJ2-7; the match to TRBD2 covers 7 bases. The CDR3 totals 12 residues. Germline assignment: CDR1 KGHSY and CDR2 FQNENV. CDR3 amino acids: CAGRASSYEQYF. In nucleotides, the CDR3 is TGTGCTGGGAGGGCTAGCTCCTACGAGCAGTACTTC.

The chain uses TRBV5-1 and TRBJ2-7; D is undetermined. CDR1 and CDR2 from the germline V gene are SGHRS and YFSETQ. V was pared by 0 bases and J by 1 base, with 8 bases between. CDR3 length: 14 amino acids. CDR3 nucleotides: TGCGCCAGCAGCTTGGGGGAAGGATCCTACGAGCAGTACTTC. Its translation: CASSLGEGSYEQYF.

The chain couples TRBV27 to TRBJ1-5; D may be TRBD1 (5 bases). Trimming shortened V by 2 bases and J by 5 bases, and 10 bases separated the two germline ends. The CDR3 has 14 amino acids. In germline, CDR1 is MNHEY, CDR2 SMNVEV (reference sequence). CDR3 bases: TGTGCCAGCAGTTTAATAGGGGCCGATCAGCCCCAGCATTTT. Translating it yields CASSLIGADQPQHF.

J is TRBJ2-6 and V is TRBV5-1, with unresolved D. The germline CDR1 and CDR2 sequences are SGHRS and YFSETQ. The CDR3 spans 15 residues. V gave up 0 bases and J gave up 0 bases, with 4 bases separating them. The CDR3 sequence is CASSLGDSGANVLTF. The CDR3 nucleotides read TGCGCCAGCAGCTTGGGGGACTCTGGGGCCAACGTCCTGACTTTC.

The chain carries TRBV29-1 and TRBJ1-1; D is possibly TRBD1 (6 bases). This CDR3 region has 14 residues. The V gene's germline CDR1 is SQVTM and CDR2 ANQGSEA. Between the trimmed V and J ends, which lost 4 bases and 1 base, there was a span of 13 bases. CDR3 loop: CSVGGGVGNTEAFF. The CDR3 coding sequence is TGCAGCGTTGGCGGGGGCGTAGGGAACACTGAAGCTTTCTTT.

V is TRBV25-1 and J is TRBJ2-3, with D maybe TRBD2 (6 bases). Deletions cut 4 bases from V and 2 bases from J, with 19 bases between. Germline assignment: CDR1 MGHDK and CDR2 SYGVNS. CDR3 length: 17 residues. The DNA for the CDR3 is TGTGCCAGCAGTGGGGTGGAACGGGACTTAACCACAGATACGCAGTATTTT. Its translation is CASSGVERDLTTDTQYF.

The rearrangement links TRBV30 to TRBJ2-7, with 11 bases lining up with TRBD1. The ends lost 0 bases at V and 3 bases at J; junction bases unmatched: 13. The CDR3 totals 18 residues. CDR1 and CDR2 from the germline V gene are GTSNPN and SVGIG (reference sequence). In nucleotides, the CDR3 is TGTGCCTGGAGTGTAAAGGAGGGACAGGGGGTTAACGTCTACGAGCAGTACTTC. Its translation is CAWSVKEGQGVNVYEQYF.

This rearrangement joins TRBV4-1 to TRBJ2-7, with D perhaps TRBD1 or TRBD2 (5 bases each). The CDR3 is 14 amino acids. Germline values: CDR1 MGHRA, CDR2 YSYEKL. The V gene lost 3 bases and the J gene lost 4 bases, with 13 bases spanning the gap. The CDR3 nucleotides are TGCGCCAGCAGCCACGGGACCGGGGTTTACGAGCAGTACTTC. Translation gives CASSHGTGVYEQYF.